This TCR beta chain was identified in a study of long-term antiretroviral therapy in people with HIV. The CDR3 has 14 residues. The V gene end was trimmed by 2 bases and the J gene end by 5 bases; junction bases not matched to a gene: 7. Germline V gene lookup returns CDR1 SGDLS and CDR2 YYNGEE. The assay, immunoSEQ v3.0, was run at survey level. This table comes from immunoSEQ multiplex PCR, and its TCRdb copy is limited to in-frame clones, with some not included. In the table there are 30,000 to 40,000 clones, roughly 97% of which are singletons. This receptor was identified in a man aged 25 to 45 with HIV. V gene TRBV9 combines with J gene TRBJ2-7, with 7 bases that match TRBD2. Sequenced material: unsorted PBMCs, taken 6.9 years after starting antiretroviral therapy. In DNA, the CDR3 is TGTGCCAGCAGCGTGGGGGGGAGAGGGGACGAGCAGTACTTC. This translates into CASSVGGRGDEQYF.